A single sample is the source of the 19 T cell receptor beta chains below, sequenced in a study of blood T cell repertoires in COVID-19. Produced via immunoSEQ multiplex PCR; TCRdb's table is partial and in-frame only. Here the sample spans roughly 230,000 clones, roughly 84% being singletons. Sequencing was performed on peripheral blood. The receptor source for this set is a man aged 45-65 years with active or convalescent COVID-19.

This chain joins TRBV11-3 and TRBJ2-1; a possible D gene is TRBD2 (5 bases). Germline CDR1 reads SGHNT; CDR2 reads YENEEA. V dropped 2 bases and J dropped 5 bases, with 22 bases sitting between them. The CDR3 totals 18 residues. The DNA for the CDR3 is TGTGCCAGCAGCTTAATATCATTCGGGATTTTGAGGAACAATGAGCAGTTCTTC. Its translation is CASSLISFGILRNNEQFF.

The chain recombines TRBV27 with TRBJ1-4; D possibly corresponds to TRBD1 (5 bases). Trimming removed 7 bases from V and 7 bases from J, with 13 bases in between. Germline lookup yields CDR1 MNHEY and CDR2 SMNVEV (reference sequence). This CDR3 has 13 amino acids. This chain's CDR3 is CASTQGRGEKLFF. CDR3 nucleotides: TGTGCCAGCACGCAAGGGAGGGGTGAAAAACTGTTTTTT.

The rearrangement joins TRBV12-3 or TRBV12-4 to TRBJ2-4; 8 bases line up with TRBD1. V shed 6 bases, J shed 7 bases, and the junction held 2 bases outside the gene matches. The CDR3 is 12 amino acids. CDR3 DNA sequence: TGTGCCAGCAGGCGGGACAGGAACATTCAGTACTTC. Amino acids: CASRRDRNIQYF.

The CDR3 nucleotides read TGTGCCAGCAGCTTAATGCCGGTCCCGGGAGATACGCAGTATTTT. Amino acids: CASSLMPVPGDTQYF. The rearrangement uses TRBV11-2 and TRBJ2-3; unclear D gene. The CDR3 is 15 amino acids. Per germline, CDR1 SGHAT and CDR2 FQNNGV. V lost 2 bases and J 5 bases, leaving 14 bases between the germline ends.

V usage is TRBV20-1 and J usage is TRBJ1-1; no clear D gene. V lost 0 bases to trimming and J lost 11 bases, with 10 bases between them. This CDR3 is 11 amino acids long. Germline CDR1 DFQATT, CDR2 SNEGSKA (reference sequence). In DNA, the CDR3 is TGCAGTGCTAGAGATCACCCTCGGGCTTTCTTT. It translates to CSARDHPRAFF.

This clone appeared a single time. The rearrangement uses TRBV19 and TRBJ2-3, with 10 bases matching TRBD2. Germline trimming cut 6 bases from V and 1 base from J; bases unmatched to any gene: 7. Germline lookup yields CDR1 LNHDA and CDR2 SQIVND (reference sequence). This CDR3 region has 16 residues. CDR3 nucleotide sequence: TGTGCCAGTAGACTGAAGCGGGGGGGGCGCACAGATACGCAGTATTTT. Amino acid sequence: CASRLKRGGRTDTQYF.

The rearrangement uses TRBV6-1 and TRBJ1-3, with 8 bases identical to TRBD1. The germline V gene has CDR1 MNHNS and CDR2 SASEGT. The V segment lost 5 bases and the J segment 8 bases; nucleotides outside the gene matches: 11. The length of the CDR3 is 15 residues. Written as DNA, the CDR3 is TGTGCCAGCAGTAGGGGAGGACAGGGTAGGGACACCATATATTTT. As protein: CASSRGGQGRDTIYF.

V gene TRBV2 combines with J gene TRBJ1-5; D unresolved. In germline, CDR1 is SNHLY, CDR2 FYNNEI. There are 15 residues in the CDR3. Trimming pared 3 bases from V and 0 bases from J, leaving 9 bases between. CDR3 region: CASSERLYSNQPQHF. The DNA for the CDR3 is TGTGCCAGCAGTGAGAGGCTCTATAGCAATCAGCCCCAGCATTTT. Complete variable domain (other parts from reference TRBV2 and TRBJ1-5): EPEVTQTPSHQVTQMGQEVILRCVPISNHLYFYWYRQILGQKVEFLVSFYNNEISEKSEIFDDQFSVERPDGSNFTLKIRSTKLEDSAMYFCASSERLYSNQPQHFGDGTRLSIL.

The gene calls are TRBV12-3 or TRBV12-4 and TRBJ1-1; D possibly corresponds to TRBD1 (5 bases). The length of the CDR3 is 13 residues. The V gene lost 3 bases and the J gene lost 5 bases, with 10 bases spanning the gap. CDR3 sequence: CASSFNGGTEAFF. CDR3 DNA sequence: TGTGCCAGCAGTTTCAATGGGGGGACTGAAGCTTTCTTT.

The chain links TRBV7-9 to TRBJ2-2; 9 nucleotides line up with TRBD2. CDR3 size: 15 residues. Trimming took 3 bases from V and 6 from J; bases not matched to a gene: 5. Germline V gene lookup returns CDR1 SEHNR and CDR2 FQNEAQ (reference sequence). CDR3 residues: CASSFAGLAPGELFF. The CDR3 DNA reads as TGTGCCAGCAGCTTTGCGGGACTAGCCCCCGGGGAGCTGTTTTTT.

The rearrangement links TRBV6-2 or TRBV6-3 to TRBJ1-1; D not certain. This CDR3 has 14 residues. With 1 base removed from V and 0 bases from J, the gap between germline ends came to 6 bases. Germline V gene data show CDR1 as MNHEY and CDR2 as SVGEGT. The CDR3 coding sequence is TGTGCCAGCAGTTACTATCAGGTGAACACTGAAGCTTTCTTT. Amino acid sequence: CASSYYQVNTEAFF.

The chain joins TRBV3-1 (or the pseudogene TRBV3-2) to TRBJ2-3; 8 nucleotides agree with TRBD2. Unmatched junction bases numbered 10, after V lost 4 bases and J lost 4 bases. The CDR3 length is 16 residues. Germline CDR1 and CDR2: LGHDT and YNNKEL (reference sequence). The CDR3 here is CASSRPLAGTADTQYF. As DNA, the CDR3 is TGTGCCAGCAGCCGACCTTTAGCGGGGACCGCAGATACGCAGTATTTT.

This rearrangement joins TRBV5-4 to TRBJ2-7, with D possibly TRBD1 on 5 matching bases. In germline, CDR1 is SGHNT, CDR2 YYREEE (reference sequence). The CDR3 runs 13 residues. The V gene lost 2 bases and the J gene lost 7 bases, with 13 bases spanning the gap. CDR3 sequence: CASSFPLTAEQYF. DNA for the CDR3: TGTGCCAGCAGCTTCCCACTGACAGCAGAGCAGTACTTC.

The V call is TRBV3-1 (or the pseudogene TRBV3-2), the J call TRBJ2-3; maybe TRBD1 (6 bases). Trimming left V 4 bases short and J 7 bases short, with 12 bases between. CDR1 is LGHDT, CDR2 YNNKEL, per germline (reference sequence). This CDR3 is 13 amino acids long. CDR3 DNA: TGTGCCAGCAGCCCACTCAGGGGTCATACGCAGTATTTT. It specifies CASSPLRGHTQYF.

CDR3 nucleotide sequence: TGTGCCAGCAGCCAAGTCGGGGACAGGGTTGTAAATGAGCAGTTCTTC. This codes for CASSQVGDRVVNEQFF. This chain links TRBV3-1 (or the pseudogene TRBV3-2) with TRBJ2-1, with 9 nucleotides matching TRBD1. The CDR3 has 16 amino acids. The germline CDR1 and CDR2 sequences are LGHDT and YNNKEL (reference sequence). V lost 1 base, J lost 7 bases, and 8 bases stayed unmatched.

This clone is a singleton in its sample. The V and J genes are TRBV10-3 and TRBJ1-4; 7 bases align to TRBD1. The germline gives CDR1 ENHRY, CDR2 SYGVKD. V lost 3 bases, J lost 8 bases, and 0 bases stayed unmatched. The CDR3 has 12 amino acids. The chain's CDR3 is CAISDRGEKLFF. CDR3 nucleotides: TGTGCCATCAGTGACAGGGGGGAAAAACTGTTTTTT.

The chain links TRBV20-1 to TRBJ2-2; maybe TRBD1 (5 bases). CDR3 length equals 11 residues. Germline-derived CDR1 and CDR2 are DFQATT and SNEGSKA (reference sequence). Between the trimmed V and J ends, which lost 5 bases and 8 bases, there was a span of 9 bases. The CDR3 sequence: CSAPRGGELFF. For the CDR3, the DNA is TGCAGTGCTCCTAGGGGTGGGGAGCTGTTTTTT.

This clone was counted once. The genes are TRBV7-2 and TRBJ1-1; D is unresolved. Germline CDR1 SGHTA, CDR2 FQGNSA. The CDR3 totals 17 residues. The V gene lost 5 bases and the J gene lost 1 base, with 20 bases spanning the gap. DNA of the CDR3: TGTGCCAGCAGCATCCCCAGAGGTCCTCCCAGGAACACTGAAGCTTTCTTT. It translates to CASSIPRGPPRNTEAFF.

This clone was seen a single time. V and J are TRBV30 and TRBJ1-2; D may be TRBD1 (5 bases). In germline, CDR1 is GTSNPN, CDR2 SVGIG (reference sequence). The V end lost 4 bases, the J end lost 1 base, and 10 bases lay between the germline ends. CDR3 length equals 13 residues. CDR3 protein: CAWNPGLNYGYTF. CDR3 in DNA: TGTGCCTGGAACCCAGGGCTTAACTATGGCTACACCTTC.